The 24 T cell receptor beta chains listed next were all sequenced from one sample in a study of blood T cells in healthy people across ages. A second about 7 to 12 cycle PCR used barcoded and J-beta primers. TCRdb reprocessed the 5' RACE reads with MiXCR, giving one entry per CDR3 protein. The sample shows around 1,500,000 distinct CDR3 sequences, about 30% of them seen only once. Sequencing used blood. The receptors come from a woman aged 25 to 39 in good health.

Only a few counts were recorded for this clonotype. J is TRBJ2-7 and V is TRBV28; D not resolved. With 2 bases removed from V and 2 bases from J, the gap between germline ends came to 10 bases. The CDR3 covers 14 residues. From germline, CDR1 is MDHEN and CDR2 SYDVKM. The CDR3: CASSLIRFPYEQYF. The CDR3, as DNA: TGTGCCAGCAGTTTAATTAGGTTTCCCTACGAGCAGTACTTC. The whole variable domain, filled in from reference TRBV28 and TRBJ2-7, reads DVKVTQSSRYLVKRTGEKVFLECVQDMDHENMFWYRQDPGLGLRLIYFSYDVKMKEKGDIPEGYSVSREKKERFSLILESASTNQTSMYLCASSLIRFPYEQYFGPGTRLTVT.

The rearrangement uses TRBV7-9 and TRBJ2-7; D might be TRBD1 (6 bases). The CDR3 runs 15 residues. V was trimmed by 4 bases and J by 2 bases, leaving 15 bases between them. Looked up from germline, CDR1 is SEHNR and CDR2 is FQNEAQ (reference sequence). CDR3 in amino acids: CASSSPGTITYEQYF. Written as DNA, the CDR3 is TGTGCCAGCAGCTCTCCCGGGACAATAACCTACGAGCAGTACTTC. Complete variable domain (other parts from reference TRBV7-9 and TRBJ2-7): DTGVSQNPRHKITKRGQNVTFRCDPISEHNRLYWYRQTLGQGPEFLTYFQNEAQLEKSRLLSDRFSAERPKGSFSTLEIQRTEQGDSAMYLCASSSPGTITYEQYFGPGTRLTVT.

In the case of this clonotype: This CDR3 is missing its conserved last phenylalanine or tryptophan, likely due to a read error. The chain recombines TRBV11-2 with TRBJ2-5; D is uncertain. The J call is uncertain, as TRBJ2-7 better fits the DNA end. Germline V lookup: CDR1 SGHAT, CDR2 FQNNGV. The CDR3 is made up of 12 amino acids. CDR3 bases: TGTGCCAGCAGCCCATACAGCTACGAGCAGTACTGC. This codes for CASSPYSYEQYC.

Ten or more counts support this clonotype. The J gene is TRBJ2-1, the V gene TRBV6-5; 10 positions agree with TRBD2. The germline CDR1 and CDR2 sequences are MNHEY and SVGAGI. CDR3 length equals 15 residues. Trimming took 8 bases from V and 9 from J; bases not matched to a gene: 13. For the CDR3, the DNA is TGTGCCAGCTCACCACCCAGCGGGAGGGCCGGTGAGCAGTTCTTC. Translating it yields CASSPPSGRAGEQFF.

V is TRBV14 and J is TRBJ1-2, with a tentative D call TRBD1 (5 bases). This CDR3 has 13 residues. Trimming removed 3 bases from V and 6 bases from J, with 11 bases in between. Germline assignment: CDR1 SGHDN and CDR2 FVKESK. CDR3 loop: CASSHQGVDGYTF. As DNA, the CDR3 is TGTGCCAGCAGCCACCAAGGGGTAGATGGCTACACCTTC.

This clonotype has only a few counts. The J gene is TRBJ2-4, the V gene TRBV21-1; TRBD1 reflects the table's D call only, with no check against the DNA. TRBV21-1 is annotated as a pseudogene. This CDR3 is built from 16 residues. Here the CDR3 reads CASSKPGGRVKNIQYF. The CDR3 DNA is TGTGCCAGCAGCAAACCCGGGGGCCGGGTCAAAAACATTCAGTACTTC.

As regards this clonotype: The junction shows a germline mismatch at one end, possibly a read error. The chain is built from TRBV4-1 and TRBJ1-4; D possibly corresponds to TRBD1 (5 bases). The length of the CDR3 is 18 residues. The germline CDR1 and CDR2 sequences are MGHRA and YSYEKL. The CDR3 protein is CASSQDAGGKITNEKPFF. CDR3 bases: TGCGCCAGCAGCCAAGATGCCGGGGGAAAAATAACTAATGAAAAACCGTTTTTT.

The chain recombines TRBV19 with TRBJ1-6; D remains unclear. The ends were cut back, 9 bases at V and 13 bases at J, with 19 bases in the middle. Germline lookup yields CDR1 LNHDA and CDR2 SQIVND (reference sequence). The CDR3 consists of 13 residues. In nucleotides, the CDR3 is TGTGCCAGCCGATCAACCGGCGGAGGGCCCCTCCACTTT. It codes for CASRSTGGGPLHF.

This clonotype showed up just a few times. In DNA form, the CDR3 reads TGTGCCAGCAGCCAAGGTGACAGAATCATGAACACTGAAGCTTTCTTT. Translating gives CASSQGDRIMNTEAFF. This sequence joins TRBV3-1 and TRBJ1-1, with D possibly matching TRBD1 (5 bases). Germline V gene lookup returns CDR1 LGHDT and CDR2 YNNKEL (reference sequence). This CDR3 has 16 residues. V was trimmed by 1 base and J by 0 bases, leaving 12 bases between them.

The gene calls are TRBV5-1 and TRBJ2-3; no clear D. CDR3 length: 14 residues. CDR1 is SGHRS, CDR2 YFSETQ, per germline. Trimming took off 2 bases at V and 4 bases at J, with 11 bases between the two ends. CDR3 sequence: CASSFTSGADTQYF. CDR3 nucleotides: TGCGCCAGCAGCTTTACTTCCGGAGCAGATACGCAGTATTTT.

This clonotype was seen ten or more times. The V and J genes are TRBV15 and TRBJ2-7; D is unclear. The CDR3 length is 14 residues. V was trimmed by 1 base and J by 3 bases, leaving 10 bases between them. The germline gives CDR1 LNHNV, CDR2 YYDKDF (reference sequence). For the CDR3, the DNA is TGTGCCACCAGCAGAGGTAACGGACGCTACGAGCAGTACTTC. This codes for CATSRGNGRYEQYF.

At least ten counts were recorded for this clonotype. This rearrangement joins TRBV6-5 to TRBJ2-1, with 7 nucleotides matching TRBD2. Germline V lookup: CDR1 MNHEY, CDR2 SVGAGI. The CDR3 extends over 15 amino acids. The V and J ends lost 2 bases and 10 bases, in that order; junction bases with no gene match: 11. CDR3 nucleotides: TGTGCCAGCAGTTACGCGCCGGGGGGAAGCAAAGAGCAGTTCTTC. Translated: CASSYAPGGSKEQFF.

This clonotype has a single count. The J gene is TRBJ2-7, the V gene TRBV6-6; D might be TRBD1 or TRBD2, each matching 5 bases. Looked up from germline, CDR1 is MNHNY and CDR2 is SVGAGI (reference sequence). Trimming left V 0 bases short and J 1 base short, with 10 bases between. The CDR3 runs to 15 residues. The CDR3 loop is CASSYSRAGSYEQYF. The CDR3 nucleotides read TGTGCCAGCAGTTACTCGAGGGCAGGGTCCTACGAGCAGTACTTC.

A few counts support this clonotype. The chain is built from TRBV20-1 and TRBJ2-1; 10 bases are a match to TRBD1. Germline lookup yields CDR1 DFQATT and CDR2 SNEGSKA (reference sequence). J was trimmed by 8 bases and V by 6 bases; bases with no gene match: 10. The length of the CDR3 is 14 residues. CDR3: CSAPGQGFSHEQFF. The CDR3 nucleotides read TGCAGTGCCCCGGGACAGGGGTTTTCGCATGAGCAGTTCTTC.

This clonotype was detected a few times. The rearrangement joins TRBV10-2 to TRBJ2-1; 10 nucleotides line up with TRBD2. The V gene end was trimmed by 8 bases and the J gene end by 4 bases; junction bases not matched to a gene: 5. Germline-derived CDR1 and CDR2 are WSHSY and SAAADI. The CDR3 covers 14 residues. The CDR3 protein is CASQAGGAYNEQFF. CDR3 DNA sequence: TGCGCCAGCCAAGCGGGAGGGGCTTACAATGAGCAGTTCTTC.

This rearrangement joins TRBV5-1 to TRBJ2-1; 11 bases agree with TRBD1. The germline V gene has CDR1 SGHRS and CDR2 YFSETQ. The CDR3 is 15 residues long. J gave up 7 bases and V 4 bases, and 7 bases lay outside the gene matches. CDR3 sequence: CASSMGDRGYNEQFF. Here the CDR3 DNA reads TGCGCCAGCAGCATGGGGGACAGGGGGTATAATGAGCAGTTCTTC. The full variable domain, with the rest looked up from reference TRBV5-1 and TRBJ2-1, is KAGVTQTPRYLIKTRGQQVTLSCSPISGHRSVSWYQQTPGQGLQFLFEYFSETQRNKGNFPGRFSGRQFSNSRSEMNVSTLELGDSALYLCASSMGDRGYNEQFFGPGTRLTVL.

The genes are TRBV5-1 and TRBJ2-1; 9 nucleotides line up with TRBD2. Unmatched junction bases numbered 4, after V lost 4 bases and J lost 5 bases. Germline V gene sequence: CDR1 SGHRS, CDR2 YFSETQ. The CDR3 extends over 14 amino acids. CDR3 sequence reads: CASSQRLADNEQFF. In DNA form, the CDR3 reads TGCGCCAGCAGCCAACGACTAGCGGACAATGAGCAGTTCTTC.

The chain uses TRBV28 and TRBJ2-7; D perhaps matches TRBD1 (6 bases). The V end was cut by 7 bases, the J end by 2 bases, with 12 bases between. Per the germline V gene, CDR1 is MDHEN and CDR2 is SYDVKM. The CDR3 consists of 13 residues. The CDR3 protein is CASKTGQPYEQYF. In DNA form, the CDR3 reads TGTGCCAGCAAAACAGGGCAACCCTACGAGCAGTACTTC.

This clonotype is a singleton in its sample. CDR3 protein: CASSSVSGGLHETQYF. CDR3 in DNA: TGTGCCAGCAGTTCAGTATCAGGGGGGCTTCATGAGACCCAGTACTTC. The rearrangement links TRBV12-3 or TRBV12-4 to TRBJ2-5; D may be TRBD1 (7 bases). The CDR3 totals 16 residues. The V and J ends lost 4 bases and 5 bases respectively, with 20 bases between them.

This clonotype was picked up a small number of times. The chain employs TRBV10-3 and TRBJ2-7; the D is unclear. This CDR3 spans 13 amino acids. CDR1 is ENHRY, CDR2 SYGVKD, per germline. Trimming removed 2 bases from V and 2 bases from J, with 7 bases in between. CDR3 sequence (DNA): TGTGCCATCAGTGAGCTGCGAACCTACGAGCAGTACTTC. Translation: CAISELRTYEQYF.

The rearrangement uses TRBV29-1 and TRBJ1-4; a possible D gene is TRBD1 (6 bases). V lost 0 bases and J 7 bases, leaving 12 bases between the germline ends. The CDR3 sequence is 14 residues long. CDR1 is SQVTM and CDR2 is ANQGSEA in the germline V gene. This CDR3 is CSVEDGGRGEKLFF. DNA of the CDR3: TGCAGCGTTGAAGACGGCGGCAGGGGTGAAAAACTGTTTTTT. Full variable domain (rest looked up from reference TRBV29-1 and TRBJ1-4): SAVISQKPSRDICQRGTSLTIQCQVDSQVTMMFWYRQQPGQSLTLIATANQGSEATYESGFVIDKFPISRPNLTFSTLTVSNMSPEDSSIYLCSVEDGGRGEKLFFGSGTQLSVL.

There are many counts of this clonotype. The V and J genes are TRBV7-2 and TRBJ2-5; 7 nucleotides line up with TRBD1. Germline V CDR1 and CDR2: SGHTA, FQGNSA. V lost 6 bases to trimming and J lost 2 bases; unmatched junction nucleotides: 6. The CDR3 totals 14 residues. Here the CDR3 DNA reads TGTGCCAGCAGATCAAGGACAGGACAAGAGACCCAGTACTTC. Amino acids: CASRSRTGQETQYF.

As regards this clonotype: The junction differs from germline at one of its ends, possibly a read error. The chain joins TRBV14 to TRBJ2-5; D remains ambiguous. CDR3 length equals 13 residues. Germline values: CDR1 SGHDN, CDR2 FVKESK. The CDR3 DNA follows: TGTGCCAGCAGTCAAGATGTTCGTGAGACCCAGTACTTC. Translated, it gives CASSQDVRETQYF.

This clonotype occurred once. The chain joins TRBV6-4 to TRBJ2-1, with D possibly matching TRBD2 (5 bases). CDR1 is MRHNA and CDR2 is SNTAGT in the germline V gene. V was pared by 7 bases and J by 8 bases, with 27 bases between. CDR3 length: 17 amino acids. DNA of the CDR3: TGTGCCAGCAATGAACTCGACGGGATCCCGCCGAGGGATGAGCAGTTCTTC. Amino acid sequence: CASNELDGIPPRDEQFF.